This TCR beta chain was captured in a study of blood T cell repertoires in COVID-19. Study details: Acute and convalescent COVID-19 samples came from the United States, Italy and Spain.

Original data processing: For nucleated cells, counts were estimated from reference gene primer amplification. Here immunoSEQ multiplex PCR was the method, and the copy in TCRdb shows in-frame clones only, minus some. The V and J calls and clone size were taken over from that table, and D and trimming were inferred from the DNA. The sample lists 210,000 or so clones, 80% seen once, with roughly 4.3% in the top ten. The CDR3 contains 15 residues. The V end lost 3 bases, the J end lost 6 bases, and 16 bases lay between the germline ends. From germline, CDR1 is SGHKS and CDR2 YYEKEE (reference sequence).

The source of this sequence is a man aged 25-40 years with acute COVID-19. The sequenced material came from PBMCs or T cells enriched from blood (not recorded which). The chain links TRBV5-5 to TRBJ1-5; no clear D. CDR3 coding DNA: TGTGCCAGCAGCTGGGGAGAGACCGGGAGTCAGCCCCAGCATTTT. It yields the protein CASSWGETGSQPQHF.